The text below deals with one T cell receptor (beta chain). Which antigen it targets is not known. The sample holds no much larger clone one base away, and base qualities are not on file. The data belong to a study of shared clonotypes between healthy human individuals (dated by TCRdb to 2018 to 2021). Regarding the research as a whole: Three men and two women, aged 18 to 49 years, made up the cohort. Leukapheresis yielded between about 0.9 and 8.9 billion PBMCs per donor. For each donor, CD4 naive and CD4 memory were each run on three plates, CD8 naive on two plates, and CD8 memory on one plate. To increase sequencing depth and limit assay-specific biases, TCR repertoire library preparation and sequencing were carried out by different laboratories using diverse techniques. To estimate repertoire size and how much clonotypes are shared between individuals, the study performed deep sequencing of blood TCR repertoires from roughly five healthy adults. Study-level results and caveats: Sampling was limited to blood, and TCR repertoires in tissue likely differ from TCR repertoires in blood. Compared with non-shared clonotypes, the clonotypes found in all four sorted-subset donors had higher generation probabilities. Larger estimated clonotype richness was generally found for naive subsets than for memory subsets. The small number of donors limited the genetic and exposure-history diversity represented. Sharing across a few donors was observed for around 5% of naive CD4, about 3.2% of naive CD8, over 2% of memory CD4, and 0.4% of memory CD8 clonotypes. Pairwise subsampling indicated that sequencing depth was expected to affect the degree of clonotype sharing among donors. Incomplete sequencing was indicated by rarefaction of sorted-subset datasets, despite the large sequencing depth.

From its cysteine to its phenylalanine, the CDR3 spans 14 amino acids. This entry keeps only the CDR3 DNA: 42 bases, framed from base 1. Using the deep immunoSEQ assay, TCR CDR3 regions were amplified from genomic DNA by multiplex PCR. Genomic DNA extracted from each cell subset was distributed evenly over all wells of several immunoSEQ 96-well plates, and each plate served as one replicate. For sorted subsets, around 200 ng genomic DNA, equal to tens of thousands of T cell genomes, was loaded into each replicate PCR. Purified libraries were quantified with a Qubit 3.0 fluorometer, sized on a Bioanalyzer 2100, and re-quantified with the KAPA Library Quantification kit. Each immunoSEQ 96-well plate was sequenced on its own single-read 150-cycle Illumina NextSeq 550 flow cell. On the study's bioinformatics: Because the immunoSEQ output included only junctional sequences and no quality scores, the filtering could not be the same as the filtering used for full-length reads. To assign V/J genes and CDR3, sequences were annotated against IMGT germline references using PyIR, a Python wrapper for IgBLAST v1.9. Reads were removed for weak V/J assignments (E-value above 1e-6), missing CDR3, stop codons, out-of-frame junctions, or ambiguous translated residues. V3J clonotypes were defined as sequences sharing an identical inferred V gene, J gene, and CDR3 amino acid sequence. To compute the percentage overlap between repertoires, the number of shared unique clonotypes was divided by the size of the smaller repertoire. RTK rarefaction, the Chao1 estimator, and Recon v2.1 estimates of unobserved clonotypes were used to assess repertoire richness. Generation probabilities were computed with OLGA for all TCRbeta clonotypes obtained by the gDNA method from a few donors. This immuneACCESS table, as held by TCRdb, lists in-frame sequences with V and J called but not all clones. Of the missing ones, under half trace to an unresolved V gene in checked studies; the others have no known cause. V and J calls plus clone size are reproduced from that table; the DNA served to infer D and trimming. Recorded for this sample are about 2,200,000 clones; more than 85% of them occurred a single time. Jointly, the top ten make up about 1.5% of the sample.

CD8 naive samples were obtained by positive selection for CCR7 among CD45RO-negative cells, yielding a CD45RA+CCR7+ population from which TemRA cells were excluded. Healthy HIV-negative adults with no recently reported acute infections or vaccinations were included as donors. Every donor was a Caucasian adult living in Nashville, Tennessee, USA. Blood was collected by leukapheresis, and PBMCs were isolated by Ficoll-Histopaque density gradient centrifugation and then cryopreserved in liquid nitrogen vapor phase. Analytical flow cytometry was used to check the purity and quantity of every magnetically sorted T cell population. From each sorted fraction, genomic DNA was isolated and quantified by UV absorbance on a Nanodrop 2000c.

The chain links TRBV21-1 with TRBJ2-7; the DNA was not compared with TRBD2, the D call given in the table. TRBV21-1 is a known pseudogene. The sequenced material came from naive CD8+ T cells from PBMCs. Interpreted using the paper, the cell subset or site label stands for: CD45RA+CCR7+. This receptor was identified in a man aged 18-30 years in good health. Some clones in this sample may be carry-over from other donors' samples. The CDR3 protein sequence reads: CASSTPSGSYEQYF. DNA sequence: TGTGCCAGCAGCACCCCTAGCGGTTCCTACGAGCAGTACTTC.